What follows are 21 T cell receptor beta chains derived from one specimen sequenced in a study of cytomegalovirus exposure and HLA in healthy donors. This table comes from immunoSEQ multiplex PCR, and its TCRdb copy is limited to in-frame clones, with some not included. The top ten clones hold 1.2% of a sample with about 350,000 clones, roughly 90% of them seen once. Sequencing input: PBMCs. All receptors derive from a woman in her 30s in good health and CMV-seropositive.

The genes are TRBV6-5 and TRBJ2-5, with TRBD2 matching 8 bases. CDR3 size: 14 residues. The V and J ends lost 6 bases and 2 bases, in that order; junction bases with no gene match: 5. Germline CDR1 is MNHEY and CDR2 is SVGAGI. This chain's CDR3 is CASSRGGKQETQYF. The CDR3 DNA sequence: TGTGCCAGCAGCCGGGGGGGCAAACAAGAGACCCAGTACTTC.

This clone showed up just once. V is TRBV16 and J is TRBJ1-5; D unclear. This CDR3 is built from 15 residues. V shed 0 bases and J shed 4 bases, with 10 bases lying between them. The germline gives CDR1 KGHSY, CDR2 FQNENV. The CDR3 reads CASSQSGWGNQPQHF. CDR3 nucleotides: TGTGCCAGCAGCCAATCCGGATGGGGAAATCAGCCCCAGCATTTT.

This rearrangement joins TRBV30 to TRBJ2-3; 7 bases fit TRBD2. The J segment lost 5 bases and the V segment lost 3 bases, leaving 11 bases of the junction unmatched. CDR3 length: 15 residues. Germline CDR1 reads GTSNPN; CDR2 reads SVGIG (reference sequence). CDR3 DNA sequence: TGTGCCTGGAGCGCTGGTGGTGCGGGAGTAGATACGCAGTATTTT. Its translation is CAWSAGGAGVDTQYF.

The CDR3 loop reads CASRLAGVNTDTQYF. The DNA of the CDR3 is TGTGCCAGCAGGCTAGCGGGGGTCAACACAGATACGCAGTATTTT. The J gene is TRBJ2-3, the V gene TRBV2; 10 bases are a match to TRBD2. Per germline, CDR1 SNHLY and CDR2 FYNNEI. V shed 6 bases and J 2 bases; nucleotides not matched to a gene: 5. The CDR3 totals 15 residues.

The gene calls are TRBV5-1 and TRBJ2-2, with 13 positions matching TRBD2. Trimming removed 3 bases from V and 7 bases from J; junction bases left unmatched: 9. This CDR3 is built from 17 residues. The germline V gene has CDR1 SGHRS and CDR2 YFSETQ. For the CDR3, the DNA is TGCGCCAGCAGCTCTAGACTAGCGGGGGGAAGGAACGGGGAGCTGTTTTTT. Translating it yields CASSSRLAGGRNGELFF.

The V call is TRBV13, the J call TRBJ1-5; 10 bases match TRBD1. Unmatched junction bases numbered 1, after V lost 3 bases and J lost 5 bases. This CDR3 has 14 residues. CDR1 and CDR2 from the germline V gene are PRHDT and FYEKMQ (reference sequence). CDR3 bases: TGTGCCAGCAGCTTCGGACAGGGGGATCAGCCCCAGCATTTT. This sequence encodes CASSFGQGDQPQHF. The whole variable domain, filled in from reference TRBV13 and TRBJ1-5, reads AAGVIQSPRHLIKEKRETATLKCYPIPRHDTVYWYQQGPGQDPQFLISFYEKMQSDKGSIPDRFSAQQFSDYHSELNMSSLELGDSALYFCASSFGQGDQPQHFGDGTRLSIL.

This clone was seen once. V and J are TRBV19 and TRBJ1-1; the D is unclear. CDR3 length: 15 amino acids. In germline, CDR1 is LNHDA, CDR2 SQIVND (reference sequence). Trimming left V 5 bases short and J 1 base short, with 14 bases between. CDR3 nucleotide sequence: TGTGCCAGTAGTCCCTCGCGGGGAAGGAACACTGAAGCTTTCTTT. Translating it yields CASSPSRGRNTEAFF.

As DNA, the CDR3 is TGTGCCAGCGGTCATGTCGGCTCGCTCGCCGGGGAGCTGTTTTTT. Encoded protein: CASGHVGSLAGELFF. The chain combines TRBV7-9 with TRBJ2-2, with no clear D. The V and J ends lost 8 bases and 6 bases respectively, with 19 bases between them. Germline lookup yields CDR1 SEHNR and CDR2 FQNEAQ (reference sequence). This CDR3 has 15 amino acids. Drawing the rest from reference TRBV7-9 and TRBJ2-2, the complete variable domain is DTGVSQNPRHKITKRGQNVTFRCDPISEHNRLYWYRQTLGQGPEFLTYFQNEAQLEKSRLLSDRFSAERPKGSFSTLEIQRTEQGDSAMYLCASGHVGSLAGELFFGEGSRLTVL.

J is TRBJ2-7 and V is TRBV7-9, with TRBD2 matching 11 bases. This CDR3 has 15 residues. After removal of 1 base from V and 5 bases from J, the junction contained 4 bases not matched to a gene. CDR1 and CDR2 from the germline V gene are SEHNR and FQNEAQ (reference sequence). The DNA of the CDR3 is TGTGCCAGCAGCTTAGGGGGACTAGCGGCCCACGAGCAGTACTTC. Translation gives CASSLGGLAAHEQYF.

This clone has only one observation. V is TRBV7-9 and J is TRBJ2-2, with TRBD1 matching 11 bases. Germline V gene data show CDR1 as SEHNR and CDR2 as FQNEAQ (reference sequence). After removal of 3 bases from V and 3 bases from J, the junction contained 3 bases not matched to a gene. The length of the CDR3 is 16 residues. The CDR3 sequence is CASSFGQGADTGELFF. Here the CDR3 DNA reads TGTGCCAGCAGCTTCGGACAGGGGGCCGACACCGGGGAGCTGTTTTTT.

The V call is TRBV7-3, the J call TRBJ2-1; TRBD2 aligns across 12 bases. This CDR3 is built from 15 residues. Per germline, CDR1 SGHTA and CDR2 FQGTGA. Trimming cost V 1 base and J 7 bases; bases outside gene matches: 2. Here the CDR3 DNA reads TGTGCCAGCAGCTTAAGACTAGCGGGAGTTAATGAGCAGTTCTTC. Translating gives CASSLRLAGVNEQFF.

CDR3 sequence: CASSVGPALNTEAFF. The CDR3 bases are TGTGCCAGCAGCGTAGGGCCAGCTCTGAACACTGAAGCTTTCTTT. The chain links TRBV9 to TRBJ1-1; D remains ambiguous. The CDR3 extends over 15 amino acids. The V and J ends lost 0 bases and 0 bases respectively, with 9 bases between them. The germline CDR1 and CDR2 sequences are SGDLS and YYNGEE.

The chain joins TRBV6-4 to TRBJ1-5, with D possibly TRBD1 on 6 matching bases. Germline V gene sequence: CDR1 MRHNA, CDR2 SNTAGT. Trimming took off 4 bases at V and 5 bases at J, with 12 bases between the two ends. The CDR3 has 14 amino acids. The CDR3 loop is CASSVEGGHQPQHF. CDR3 DNA sequence: TGTGCCAGCAGTGTTGAGGGGGGGCATCAGCCCCAGCATTTT.

The rearrangement uses TRBV30 and TRBJ2-1; D gene ambiguous. The CDR3 has 12 residues. With 2 bases removed from V and 4 bases from J, the gap between germline ends came to 6 bases. CDR1 and CDR2 from the germline V gene are GTSNPN and SVGIG (reference sequence). This CDR3 reads CAWSRGYNEQFF. The DNA for the CDR3 is TGTGCCTGGAGTCGCGGATACAATGAGCAGTTCTTC.

This chain connects TRBV19 to TRBJ1-5, with D possibly being TRBD1 (5 bases). The CDR3 length is 17 residues. The germline CDR1 and CDR2 sequences are LNHDA and SQIVND (reference sequence). Trimming cost V 2 bases and J 2 bases, with 16 bases left between them. The CDR3 loop reads CASSIPQGSGGNQPQHF. The CDR3 DNA sequence: TGTGCCAGTAGTATACCTCAGGGTAGTGGCGGCAATCAGCCCCAGCATTTT.

The chain combines TRBV5-1 with TRBJ1-4, with D tentatively TRBD1 (5 bases). Germline V gene lookup returns CDR1 SGHRS and CDR2 YFSETQ. Trimming removed 4 bases at V and 0 bases at J, with 10 bases between. The CDR3 extends over 15 amino acids. The CDR3 bases are TGCGCCAGCAGCGCCACAGGTACAACTAATGAAAAACTGTTTTTT. Translated: CASSATGTTNEKLFF.

The rearrangement joins TRBV27 to TRBJ2-7; 10 bases line up with TRBD1. The V gene's germline CDR1 is MNHEY and CDR2 SMNVEV (reference sequence). The CDR3 contains 14 residues. V gave up 5 bases and J gave up 4 bases; unmatched junction bases: 5. The CDR3 protein is CASSIRDRGYEQYF. In nucleotides, the CDR3 is TGTGCCAGCAGTATCCGGGACAGGGGTTACGAGCAGTACTTC.

The chain combines TRBV5-1 with TRBJ2-7, with 12 bases matching TRBD2. This CDR3 spans 15 amino acids. Germline V gene sequence: CDR1 SGHRS, CDR2 YFSETQ. V shed 1 base and J 2 bases; nucleotides not matched to a gene: 1. CDR3 in DNA: TGCGCCAGCAGCTTGAGGACTAGCGGGACCTACGAGCAGTACTTC. Translated: CASSLRTSGTYEQYF.

This chain links TRBV7-2 with TRBJ2-5; D not certain. Trimming took off 1 base at V and 5 bases at J, with 14 bases between the two ends. CDR1 SGHTA and CDR2 FQGNSA come from the germline V gene. The CDR3 has 15 amino acids. As DNA, the CDR3 is TGTGCCAGCAGCTTAGAGGTGGCCCCAGACGAGACCCAGTACTTC. It is translated as CASSLEVAPDETQYF.

The rearrangement links TRBV5-1 to TRBJ2-3; D unresolved. V lost 5 bases and J 2 bases, leaving 6 bases between the germline ends. Germline V lookup: CDR1 SGHRS, CDR2 YFSETQ. The CDR3 consists of 12 residues. The DNA of the CDR3 is TGCGCCAGCAGGGAGCCCACAGATACGCAGTATTTT. It translates to CASREPTDTQYF.

V gene TRBV6-1 combines with J gene TRBJ1-6; no definite D call. The germline gives CDR1 MNHNS, CDR2 SASEGT. V was cut by 3 bases and J by 3 bases, with 9 bases left in between. The CDR3 consists of 15 residues. CDR3 residues: CASSDRDRYNSPLHF. The CDR3 coding sequence is TGTGCCAGCAGTGACAGAGATCGCTATAATTCACCCCTCCACTTT.